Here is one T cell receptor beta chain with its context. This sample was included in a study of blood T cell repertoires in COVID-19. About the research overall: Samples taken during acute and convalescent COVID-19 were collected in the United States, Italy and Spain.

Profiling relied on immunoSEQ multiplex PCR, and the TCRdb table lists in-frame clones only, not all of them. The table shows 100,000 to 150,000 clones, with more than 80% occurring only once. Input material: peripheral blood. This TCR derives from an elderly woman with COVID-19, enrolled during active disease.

CDR3 in DNA: TGTGCCAGCAGCGTAGCTTCCGGGAGGGATCCCGGGGAGCTGTTTTTT. Encoded protein: CASSVASGRDPGELFF. This chain links TRBV9 with TRBJ2-2, with TRBD2 identical over 8 bases. Germline CDR1 is SGDLS and CDR2 is YYNGEE. Losses at the gene ends were 0 bases for V and 6 bases for J; bases not matched to a gene: 7. The CDR3 runs to 16 residues.